The 18 T cell receptor beta chains presented below share a single source sample, sequenced in a study of post-analysis software for immune sequencing data. The study's findings and limits: Five TRBV segments, including TRBV5-6, TRBV5-1 and TRBV20-1, were more frequent in patients than controls.

Sequencing libraries made from TCR beta cDNA carried unique molecular identifiers. TCRdb called the PCR reads again in MiXCR, with one record for every CDR3 protein. The sample lists roughly 620,000 distinct CDR3 sequences; 44% were seen once. For these TCRs, the target antigens are not known. The sample taken for sequencing was blood. All receptors come from a girl between 5 and 17 years old with multiple sclerosis.

The chain couples TRBV6-5 to TRBJ2-2; D is unresolved. Germline V CDR1 and CDR2: MNHEY, SVGAGI. The CDR3 sequence is 16 residues long. Trimming removed 0 bases from V and 4 bases from J, with 12 bases in between. CDR3 sequence reads: CASSYSSAKGTGELFF. The CDR3 nucleotides are TGTGCCAGCAGTTACTCGTCCGCGAAGGGCACCGGGGAGCTGTTTTTT.

This clonotype appeared a few times. The rearrangement uses TRBV20-1 and TRBJ2-7; D not resolved. V was cut by 3 bases and J by 2 bases, with 8 bases left in between. The CDR3 consists of 12 residues. Looked up from germline, CDR1 is DFQATT and CDR2 is SNEGSKA (reference sequence). The DNA of the CDR3 is TGCAGTGCTAGTCCCAGAGCCTACGAGCAGTACTTC. Protein product: CSASPRAYEQYF.

This clonotype was found a few times. The chain is built from TRBV6-6 and TRBJ2-7, with D tentatively TRBD1 (6 bases). This CDR3 has 12 residues. Germline assignment: CDR1 MNHNY and CDR2 SVGAGI (reference sequence). Trimming shortened V by 2 bases and J by 12 bases, and 14 bases separated the two germline ends. The CDR3 is CASSYVDSRTYF. The CDR3 DNA sequence: TGTGCCAGCAGTTACGTGGACAGCCGTACGTACTTC.

The J gene is TRBJ2-4, the V gene TRBV12-3 or TRBV12-4; maybe TRBD1 (5 bases). The end of the DNA is better explained by TRBJ2-5, so the J call may be wrong. The CDR3 is 13 amino acids. The CDR3 sequence: CASSPQGLKTQYF. CDR3 coding DNA: TGTGCCAGCAGTCCCCAGGGCCTAAAGACCCAGTACTTC.

The CDR3 DNA is TGCGCCAGCAGTGGGACTAGCGGGAGCGATGAGCAGTTCTTC. Translating it yields CASSGTSGSDEQFF. The V call is TRBV10-2, the J call TRBJ2-1; 13 nucleotides line up with TRBD2. Trimming took 4 bases from V and 8 from J; bases not matched to a gene: 2. Germline CDR1 reads WSHSY; CDR2 reads SAAADI. CDR3 length equals 14 residues.

V is TRBV11-2 and J is TRBJ2-3; TRBD2 might be the D (6 bases). The CDR3 runs to 13 residues. Trimming removed 11 bases at V and 2 bases at J, with 14 bases between. Per the germline V gene, CDR1 is SGHAT and CDR2 is FQNNGV. The CDR3 coding sequence is TGTGCCTCCAGGGAGGCGGTCACAGATACGCAGTATTTT. Translating it yields CASREAVTDTQYF.

The sample holds many counts of this clonotype. The junction departs from germline at one end; a sequencing error may be responsible. This chain joins TRBV12-3 or TRBV12-4 and TRBJ2-3; possibly TRBD1 or TRBD2 for D (6 bases each). The CDR3 extends over 13 amino acids. The CDR3 region has the DNA TGTGCCACCAGTAGGGGGGCGGAAGATACGCAGTATTTT. Translated, it gives CATSRGAEDTQYF.

This clonotype was counted a few times. This chain links TRBV29-1 with TRBJ2-1; D is unresolved. The V end lost 5 bases, the J end lost 4 bases, and 15 bases lay between the germline ends. CDR1 is SQVTM and CDR2 is ANQGSEA in the germline V gene. The CDR3 sequence is 14 residues long. CDR3 sequence reads: CSVLPEAAYNEQFF. The CDR3 nucleotides are TGCAGCGTTCTGCCGGAAGCAGCGTACAATGAGCAGTTCTTC.

The gene calls are TRBV20-1 and TRBJ2-1, with 9 bases matching TRBD2. There are 14 residues in the CDR3. Germline-derived CDR1 and CDR2 are DFQATT and SNEGSKA (reference sequence). With V trimmed by 5 bases and J by 7 bases, 9 bases remained unmatched. The DNA of the CDR3 is TGCAGTGCTCCCCGAAGCGGGGGGAGGAATGAGCAGTTCTTC. Its translation: CSAPRSGGRNEQFF.

The V and J genes are TRBV12-3 or TRBV12-4 and TRBJ1-4, with D perhaps matching TRBD1 (6 bases). V was shortened by 5 bases and J by 5 bases, with 12 bases between the two germline ends. The CDR3 totals 14 residues. This chain's CDR3 is CASSIGQMNEKLFF. CDR3 coding DNA: TGTGCCAGCAGTATAGGACAGATGAATGAAAAACTGTTTTTT.

This clonotype was picked up a small number of times. This sequence joins TRBV5-5 and TRBJ2-7, with TRBD1 as a possible D gene (5 bases). CDR3 length: 16 amino acids. V was clipped by 1 base and J by 2 bases, with 16 bases between them. Germline loops: CDR1 SGHKS, CDR2 YYEKEE (reference sequence). The CDR3 bases are TGTGCCAGCAGCTTGTCCCCCGTTGGCAGGGCCTACGAGCAGTACTTC. This sequence encodes CASSLSPVGRAYEQYF.

The chain employs TRBV12-3 or TRBV12-4 and TRBJ1-5; D unresolved. The CDR3 has 12 amino acids. Deletions cut 1 base from V and 7 bases from J, with 5 bases between. The CDR3 nucleotides read TGTGCCAGCAGTTTAGTCCCCCAGCCCCAGCATTTT. Amino acids: CASSLVPQPQHF.

This chain joins TRBV20-1 and TRBJ2-1; 8 bases are a match to TRBD2. The CDR3 totals 17 residues. CDR1 and CDR2 (germline): DFQATT, SNEGSKA (reference sequence). The ends lost 0 bases at V and 4 bases at J; junction bases unmatched: 11. CDR3 residues: CSARDLRQRGWYNEQFF. CDR3 nucleotide sequence: TGCAGTGCTAGAGATCTGAGACAGCGGGGGTGGTACAATGAGCAGTTCTTC.

A word on this clonotype: A much more abundant neighbour one base away suggests this may be a read error. The V gene is TRBV5-1, the J gene TRBJ2-3; 7 bases line up with TRBD2. Trimming took 3 bases from V and 8 from J; bases not matched to a gene: 6. The germline V gene has CDR1 SGHRS and CDR2 YFSETQ. The CDR3 runs to 13 residues. CDR3 in amino acids: CASSSPRGGTQYF. CDR3 in DNA: TGCGCCAGCAGCTCCCCCCGCGGGGGTACGCAGTATTTT.

This clonotype was picked up a small number of times. The rearrangement joins TRBV11-2 to TRBJ2-7, with D hard to call. CDR1 is SGHAT, CDR2 FQNNGV, per germline. Trimming stripped 0 bases from V and 0 bases from J, with 12 bases between. The CDR3 totals 16 residues. Here the CDR3 DNA reads TGTGCCAGCAGCTTAGATTACCCCCGGGCCTCCTACGAGCAGTACTTC. It encodes CASSLDYPRASYEQYF.

The chain links TRBV7-9 to TRBJ2-4; 7 nucleotides agree with TRBD2. Per germline, CDR1 SEHNR and CDR2 FQNEAQ (reference sequence). The CDR3 consists of 18 residues. V shed 5 bases, J shed 8 bases, and the junction held 21 bases outside the gene matches. CDR3 region: CASSGASAKPSGVYIQYF. The CDR3 region has the DNA TGTGCCAGCAGCGGGGCCTCAGCCAAGCCTAGCGGTGTTTACATTCAGTACTTC. Full variable domain (rest looked up from reference TRBV7-9 and TRBJ2-4): DTGVSQNPRHKITKRGQNVTFRCDPISEHNRLYWYRQTLGQGPEFLTYFQNEAQLEKSRLLSDRFSAERPKGSFSTLEIQRTEQGDSAMYLCASSGASAKPSGVYIQYFGAGTRLSVL.

The chain links TRBV12-3 or TRBV12-4 to TRBJ2-2, with a tentative D call TRBD2 (6 bases). Trimming cost V 6 bases and J 5 bases, with 13 bases left between them. The CDR3 runs 14 residues. The chain's CDR3 is CASSLGAGTGELFF. The CDR3 nucleotides read TGTGCCAGCAGCCTAGGGGCGGGGACCGGGGAGCTGTTTTTT.

This clonotype was counted only a few times. The rearrangement links TRBV5-1 to TRBJ2-7, with TRBD1 matching over 7 bases. CDR1 and CDR2 (germline): SGHRS, YFSETQ. This CDR3 region has 14 residues. The V segment lost 4 bases and the J segment 4 bases; nucleotides outside the gene matches: 8. The CDR3 coding sequence is TGCGCCAGCAGCCCCGACAGGGTGAAATACGAGCAGTACTTC. Residues: CASSPDRVKYEQYF.